This T cell receptor (beta chain) was sequenced for a study of multiple sclerosis patients with progressive multifocal leukoencephalopathy. This table comes from immunoSEQ multiplex PCR, and its TCRdb copy is limited to in-frame clones, with some not included. This repertoire shows some 31,000 clones, about 89% found once; its top ten account for around 1.5%. The CDR3 sequence is 15 residues long. The germline gives CDR1 MNHEY, CDR2 SVGAGI. V lost 2 bases to trimming and J lost 4 bases; unmatched junction nucleotides: 5. Time point: before natalizumab initiation. T0 refers to blood drawn before natalizumab was first infused. On this clone itself: Its specificity is unknown.

Findings of the study overall: Less diverse TRB repertoires were suggested in most PML patients.

The J gene is TRBJ2-7, the V gene TRBV6-5, with 10 bases lining up with TRBD1. This TCR came from a human donor with multiple sclerosis. The source material was PBMCs. The CDR3 DNA reads as TGTGCCAGCAGTTACCGGCGGACAGGGGGATACGAGCAGTACTTC. Protein product: CASSYRRTGGYEQYF.